The clone carrying this T cell receptor beta chain showed up many times. V was pared by 5 bases and J by 0 bases, with 6 bases of the junction left unmatched. Per the germline V gene, CDR1 is MNHNY and CDR2 is SVGAGI (reference sequence). This CDR3 contains 15 residues. In TCRdb, the RACE reads were re-called with MiXCR into one record per CDR3 protein. Of around 57,000 distinct CDR3 sequences listed, roughly 11% are singletons. The entry originates in a study of human T cells and chemical hapten exposure. Study as a whole: It was small differences in pooled library volume that mainly caused per-sample TCR yields to vary.

Documented time point: patch test 1, 2 weeks after DPC sensitization. As to treatment: therapeutic diphenylcyclopropenone sensitization with weekly scalp DPC. Total RNA was isolated from whole blood that had not been fractionated. The rearrangement uses TRBV6-6 and TRBJ1-1, with 7 bases that match TRBD1. The source is a woman aged 40 to 50 with alopecia areata. Some clones in this sample may be carry-over from other donors' samples. The sequences come from whole blood, collected in connection with sensitization to the hapten diphenylcyclopropenone (DPC). The CDR3 protein is CASSLDRVLNTEAFF. CDR3 bases: TGTGCCAGCAGTCTAGACAGGGTCTTGAACACTGAAGCTTTCTTT.